This passage covers 18 T cell receptor beta chains from one sample sequenced in a study of blood T cell repertoires in COVID-19. Assay: immunoSEQ multiplex PCR; the TCRdb copy retains only in-frame clones and omits some. The data show about 94,000 clones, approximately 84% seen once. The sample consisted of peripheral blood. The receptors stem from a man aged 65-85 years with COVID-19, enrolled during active disease.

The chain joins TRBV24-1 to TRBJ2-2; D gene unclear. Deletions cut 0 bases from V and 0 bases from J, with 7 bases between. Per the germline V gene, CDR1 is KGHDR and CDR2 is SFDVKD. This CDR3 has 16 amino acids. CDR3 DNA: TGTGCCACCAGTGATTTGGGAGAGACGAACACCGGGGAGCTGTTTTTT. Translation gives CATSDLGETNTGELFF.

This clone is judged medium-sized. J is TRBJ2-5 and V is TRBV14; 9 nucleotides align to TRBD2. The CDR3 runs 15 residues. Trimming removed 1 base from V and 3 bases from J; junction bases left unmatched: 3. Germline lookup yields CDR1 SGHDN and CDR2 FVKESK. The CDR3 region is CASSQGERGEETQYF. In DNA, the CDR3 is TGTGCCAGCAGCCAAGGAGAGCGGGGGGAAGAGACCCAGTACTTC.

J is TRBJ1-1 and V is TRBV6-5; 8 bases agree with TRBD1. The germline gives CDR1 MNHEY, CDR2 SVGAGI. This CDR3 is built from 14 residues. The V segment lost 7 bases and the J segment 3 bases; nucleotides outside the gene matches: 7. The CDR3 sequence: CASTKGQGYTEAFF. CDR3 nucleotide sequence: TGTGCCAGCACCAAAGGACAGGGATACACTGAAGCTTTCTTT.

The J gene is TRBJ1-4, the V gene TRBV2; 8 bases match TRBD1. The V gene's germline CDR1 is SNHLY and CDR2 FYNNEI. V lost 5 bases and J lost 4; bases outside the gene matches: 6. The CDR3 has 15 residues. As DNA, the CDR3 is TGTGCCAGCAGTAGAGAGGGACAGGTTAATGAAAAACTGTTTTTT. Translating gives CASSREGQVNEKLFF.

The chain recombines TRBV10-3 with TRBJ1-2; D is possibly TRBD1 (5 bases). Looked up from germline, CDR1 is ENHRY and CDR2 is SYGVKD. The germline V and J ends were trimmed by 0 bases and 2 bases, with 16 bases remaining between them. CDR3 length: 17 residues. The CDR3 DNA follows: TGTGCCATCAGTGAGTCATTCGTCCAGCAGGGCAACTATGGCTACACCTTC. This codes for CAISESFVQQGNYGYTF.

There are a few counts of this clone. This sequence joins TRBV5-1 and TRBJ1-2; no definite D call. V was trimmed by 4 bases and J by 4 bases, leaving 11 bases between them. CDR1 and CDR2 from the germline V gene are SGHRS and YFSETQ. This CDR3 is built from 13 residues. The CDR3 nucleotides read TGCGCCAGCAGCCTCGCCGGGAGCTATGGCTACACCTTC. It yields the protein CASSLAGSYGYTF.

This clone was observed once. The rearrangement links TRBV9 to TRBJ2-3; maybe TRBD2 (5 bases). V shed 3 bases and J shed 6 bases, with 14 bases lying between them. Per the germline V gene, CDR1 is SGDLS and CDR2 is YYNGEE. The CDR3 runs to 14 residues. CDR3 sequence reads: CASSEGVLRDTQYF. As DNA, the CDR3 is TGTGCCAGCAGCGAGGGAGTTCTCAGGGATACGCAGTATTTT.

The table lists this clone with a few counts. Germline is not matched at one junction end, which may reflect a read error. CDR3 coding DNA: TGTGCCAGCAGCCTCAAGGGGGGACTAGCGGGAGGATACAACTTC. This sequence encodes CASSLKGGLAGGYNF. This chain uses TRBV3-1 (or the pseudogene TRBV3-2) with TRBJ2-7; the match to TRBD2 covers 15 bases. CDR1 is LGHDT and CDR2 is YNNKEL in the germline V gene (reference sequence). The CDR3 has 15 amino acids.

This chain uses TRBV6-5 with TRBJ1-2; D might be TRBD1 (5 bases). CDR3 length: 14 residues. From germline, CDR1 is MNHEY and CDR2 SVGAGI. The V end was cut by 6 bases, the J end by 4 bases, with 15 bases between. The CDR3 sequence: CASSTQGDRYGYTF. The CDR3 nucleotides are TGTGCCAGCAGCACTCAGGGTGATCGCTATGGCTACACCTTC.

This clone was seen a few times. The chain is built from TRBV24-1 and TRBJ2-7, with TRBD2 identical over 8 bases. The CDR3 length is 14 residues. Germline values: CDR1 KGHDR, CDR2 SFDVKD. V lost 9 bases, J lost 3 bases, and 9 bases stayed unmatched. The CDR3 DNA is TGTGCCACCCCCCGGGCGGGGGGCGACTACGAGCAGTACTTC. Protein: CATPRAGGDYEQYF.

CDR3 in DNA: TGTGCCATCAGACAGGGGAATGGCTACACCTTC. It translates to CAIRQGNGYTF. The chain couples TRBV10-3 to TRBJ1-2, with 7 bases matching TRBD1. This CDR3 is 11 amino acids long. Germline loops: CDR1 ENHRY, CDR2 SYGVKD. Trimming removed 6 bases from V and 6 bases from J; junction bases left unmatched: 1.

CDR3 amino acids: CASSLASSGRDTQYF. The CDR3 DNA follows: TGTGCCAGCAGCTTAGCGTCTAGCGGACGAGATACGCAGTATTTT. The genes are TRBV7-6 and TRBJ2-3, with 7 bases lining up with TRBD2. Germline-derived CDR1 and CDR2 are SGHVS and FNYEAQ. The junction had 5 bases not matched to a gene; V was cut back by 0 bases and J by 5 bases. The CDR3 contains 15 residues.

The chain uses TRBV19 and TRBJ1-2, with 10 bases matching TRBD1. Germline trimming cut 5 bases from V and 8 bases from J; bases unmatched to any gene: 5. Germline V gene lookup returns CDR1 LNHDA and CDR2 SQIVND (reference sequence). This CDR3 is 13 amino acids long. CDR3 loop: CASSLDRGRGYTF. For the CDR3, the DNA is TGTGCCAGTAGTCTCGACAGGGGGCGAGGCTACACCTTC. Filled out from reference TRBV19 and TRBJ1-2, the complete variable domain reads DGGITQSPKYLFRKEGQNVTLSCEQNLNHDAMYWYRQDPGQGLRLIYYSQIVNDFQKGDIAEGYSVSREKKESFPLTVTSAQKNPTAFYLCASSLDRGRGYTFGSGTRLTVV.

V and J are TRBV6-2 or TRBV6-3 and TRBJ1-1; 8 bases align to TRBD1. Germline CDR1 reads MNHEY; CDR2 reads SVGEGT. V dropped 6 bases and J dropped 2; count of bases not matched to a gene: 8. The CDR3 is made up of 15 amino acids. The CDR3 region has the DNA TGTGCCAGCAGCCGTCTGACAGGGGCCAACACTGAAGCTTTCTTT. This gives the protein CASSRLTGANTEAFF.

The chain uses TRBV11-3 and TRBJ2-1, with D perhaps TRBD1 (6 bases). The CDR3 extends over 15 amino acids. Between the trimmed V and J ends, which lost 1 base and 2 bases, there was a span of 9 bases. Looked up from germline, CDR1 is SGHNT and CDR2 is YENEEA. CDR3 in amino acids: CASSLGQETYNEQFF. CDR3 nucleotides: TGTGCCAGCAGCTTAGGACAGGAGACCTACAATGAGCAGTTCTTC.

J is TRBJ1-6 and V is TRBV2; 7 bases fit TRBD1. This CDR3 region has 17 residues. J lost 7 bases, V lost 1 base, and 10 bases had no gene match. CDR1 and CDR2 (germline): SNHLY, FYNNEI. The CDR3 is CASSEGVTGSPNSPLHF. The CDR3 DNA is TGTGCCAGCAGTGAAGGGGTGACAGGGAGCCCGAATTCACCCCTCCACTTT.

The chain uses TRBV11-2 and TRBJ2-7; D may be TRBD2 (6 bases). CDR3 length: 16 residues. V lost 1 base and J 0 bases, leaving 13 bases between the germline ends. Germline V gives CDR1 SGHAT, CDR2 FQNNGV. CDR3 DNA: TGTGCCAGCAGCTTAGGGGCGGGGAAGAGCTCCTACGAGCAGTACTTC. Residues: CASSLGAGKSSYEQYF. Variable domain in full (rest from reference TRBV11-2 and TRBJ2-7): EAGVAQSPRYKIIEKRQSVAFWCNPISGHATLYWYQQILGQGPKLLIQFQNNGVVDDSQLPKDRFSAERLKGVDSTLKIQPAKLEDSAVYLCASSLGAGKSSYEQYFGPGTRLTVT.

This chain links TRBV7-9 with TRBJ2-7; perhaps TRBD1 as D (6 bases). CDR3 length: 13 residues. Germline V gene sequence: CDR1 SEHNR, CDR2 FQNEAQ (reference sequence). V lost 2 bases and J lost 2, with 7 bases in between. As DNA, the CDR3 is TGTGCCAGCAGCTTAACAGGGACCTACGAGCAGTACTTC. It codes for CASSLTGTYEQYF.